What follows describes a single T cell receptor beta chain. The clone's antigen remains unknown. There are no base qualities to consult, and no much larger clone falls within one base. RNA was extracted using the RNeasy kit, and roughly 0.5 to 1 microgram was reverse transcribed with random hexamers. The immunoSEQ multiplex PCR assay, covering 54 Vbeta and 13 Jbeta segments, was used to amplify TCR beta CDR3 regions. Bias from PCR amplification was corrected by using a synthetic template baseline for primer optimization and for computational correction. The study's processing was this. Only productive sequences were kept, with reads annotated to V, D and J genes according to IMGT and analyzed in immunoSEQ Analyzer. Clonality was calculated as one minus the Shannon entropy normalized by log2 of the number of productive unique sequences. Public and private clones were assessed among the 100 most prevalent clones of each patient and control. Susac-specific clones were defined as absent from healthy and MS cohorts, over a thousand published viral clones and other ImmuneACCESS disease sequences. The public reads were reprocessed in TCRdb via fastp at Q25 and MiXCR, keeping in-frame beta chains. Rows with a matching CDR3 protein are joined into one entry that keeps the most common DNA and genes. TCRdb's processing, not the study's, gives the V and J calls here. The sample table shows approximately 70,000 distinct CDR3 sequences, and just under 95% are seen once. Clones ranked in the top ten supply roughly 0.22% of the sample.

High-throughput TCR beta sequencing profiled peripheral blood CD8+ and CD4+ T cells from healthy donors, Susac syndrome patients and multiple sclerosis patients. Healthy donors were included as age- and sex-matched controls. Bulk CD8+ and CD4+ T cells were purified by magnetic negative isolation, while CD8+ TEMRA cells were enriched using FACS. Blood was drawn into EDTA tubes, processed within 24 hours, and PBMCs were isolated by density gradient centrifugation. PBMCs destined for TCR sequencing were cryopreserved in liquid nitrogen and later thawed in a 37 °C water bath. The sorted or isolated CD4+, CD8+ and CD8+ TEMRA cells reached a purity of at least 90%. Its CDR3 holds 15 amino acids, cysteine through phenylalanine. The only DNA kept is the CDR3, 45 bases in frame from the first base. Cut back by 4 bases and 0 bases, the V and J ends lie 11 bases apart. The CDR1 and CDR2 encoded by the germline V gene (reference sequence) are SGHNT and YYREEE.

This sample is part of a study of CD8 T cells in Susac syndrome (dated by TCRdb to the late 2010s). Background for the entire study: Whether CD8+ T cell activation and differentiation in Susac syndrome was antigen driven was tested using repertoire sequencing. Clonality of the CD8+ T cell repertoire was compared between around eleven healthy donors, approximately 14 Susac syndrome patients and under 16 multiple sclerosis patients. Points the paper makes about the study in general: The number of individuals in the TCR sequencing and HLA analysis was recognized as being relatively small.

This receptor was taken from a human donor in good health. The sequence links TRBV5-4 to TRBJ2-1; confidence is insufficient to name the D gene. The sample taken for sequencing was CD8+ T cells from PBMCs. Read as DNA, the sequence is TGTGCCAGCAGCGCGACGGGTGACTCCTACAATGAGCAGTTCTTC. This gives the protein CASSATGDSYNEQFF. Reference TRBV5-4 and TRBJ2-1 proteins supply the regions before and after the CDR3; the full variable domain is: ETGVTQSPTHLIKTRGQQVTLRCSSQSGHNTVSWYQQALGQGPQFIFQYYREEENGRGNFPPRFSGLQFPNYSSELNVNALELDDSALYLCASSATGDSYNEQFFGPGTRLTVL.